The text below deals with one T cell receptor (beta chain). Its antigen remains unidentified. The ends lost 3 bases at V and 2 bases at J; junction bases unmatched: 3. The CDR3 loop spans 16 amino acids. Germline V lookup: CDR1 SEHNR, CDR2 FQNEAQ (reference sequence). This sample stems from a study of OX40 agonist ivuxolimab in advanced cancers. Across the study: The dose-escalation cohort was about 83% male, with a mean age of around 60 years, ranging about 20 to 85. Study findings and constraints: Several nonresponders also turned out to have low normalized T-cell clonal expansion. Averaged across samples, CD8+ T cells carried more expanded clones than CD4+ did.

Produced via immunoSEQ multiplex PCR; TCRdb's table is partial and in-frame only. Among approximately 40,000 clones listed, 80% were seen once. This receptor was identified in an adult with an advanced solid tumor such as melanoma, head and neck, liver or kidney cancer. The genes are TRBV7-9 and TRBJ2-1, with 11 bases matching TRBD2. Sequences were derived from CD4+ or CD8+ T cells sorted from blood, sampled in a trial of the OX40 agonist ivuxolimab. DNA of the CDR3: TGTGCCAGCAGCTTGGGACTAGCGGATGCCTACAATGAGCAGTTCTTC. Amino acid sequence: CASSLGLADAYNEQFF.